The 10 T cell receptor beta chains in this list originate from one sample, sequenced in a study of neurological immune-mediated disorders. Time point indicated: technical triplicate 1. Using its own MiXCR run on the 5' RACE reads, TCRdb lists one record per CDR3 protein. Among about 38,000 distinct CDR3 sequences listed, 8.5% to 14% were seen once. Sequencing was done on a sample of PBMCs. The receptor source for this set is a man between 60 and 70 years old with HTLV-1-associated myelopathy (HAM/TSP).

Ten or more counts support this clonotype. Here the CDR3 reads CSVEARPGELFF. In nucleotides, the CDR3 is TGCAGCGTTGAGGCTAGACCCGGGGAGCTGTTTTTT. The chain uses TRBV29-1 and TRBJ2-2; D uncertain. From germline, CDR1 is SQVTM and CDR2 ANQGSEA. V was pared by 3 bases and J by 6 bases, with 8 bases between. This CDR3 region has 12 residues.

This clonotype appeared many times. The rearrangement joins TRBV12-5 to TRBJ2-5; 13 nucleotides align to TRBD2. The germline V gene encodes CDR1 LGHNT and CDR2 FRNRAP. V dropped 0 bases and J dropped 4; count of bases not matched to a gene: 5. This CDR3 spans 17 amino acids. The CDR3: CASGLVLAGGSGETQYF. The DNA for the CDR3 is TGTGCTAGTGGTTTGGTACTAGCGGGAGGGTCTGGAGAGACCCAGTACTTC.

This clonotype was recorded many times. The J gene is TRBJ2-3, the V gene TRBV10-3, with TRBD2 matching 14 bases. Germline V gene lookup returns CDR1 ENHRY and CDR2 SYGVKD. The V segment lost 6 bases and the J segment 4 bases; nucleotides outside the gene matches: 6. This CDR3 has 16 amino acids. The CDR3 nucleotides read TGTGCCATCAGCCGACTAGCGGGAGGGTTAGCAGATACGCAGTATTTT. It encodes CAISRLAGGLADTQYF.

This clonotype was found many times. V is TRBV25-1 and J is TRBJ2-5; D might be TRBD1 (7 bases). The V end was cut by 2 bases, the J end by 5 bases, with 15 bases between. The CDR3 covers 15 residues. The germline gives CDR1 MGHDK, CDR2 SYGVNS. CDR3 protein: CASSEAGGLGETQYF. The CDR3 DNA reads as TGTGCCAGCAGTGAAGCAGGGGGGCTGGGGGAGACCCAGTACTTC.

A remark on this clonotype: This may be a read error: a much more frequent sequence differs by one nucleotide. The CDR3 reads CVSSDGLAGGQETQYF. The DNA of the CDR3 is TGTGTCAGCAGTGACGGACTAGCGGGAGGGCAAGAGACCCAGTACTTC. The J gene is TRBJ2-5, the V gene TRBV6-1, with 15 bases that match TRBD2. Germline assignment: CDR1 MNHNS and CDR2 SASEGT. The CDR3 length is 16 residues.

This clonotype was recorded many times. V is TRBV29-1 and J is TRBJ1-2; D gene uncertain. V was clipped by 8 bases and J by 8 bases, with 9 bases between them. The CDR3 is 9 residues long. Germline V lookup: CDR1 SQVTM, CDR2 ANQGSEA. The CDR3 DNA is TGCAGCCCTGAGGCCGGCTACACCTTC. It is translated as CSPEAGYTF.

Remarks on this clonotype: A much bigger clone sits one base away, suggesting this may be a read error. The chain recombines TRBV20-1 with TRBJ2-3, with TRBD2 matching 12 bases. This CDR3 contains 18 residues. Per germline, CDR1 DFQATT and CDR2 SNEGSKA (reference sequence). The CDR3 region has the DNA TGCAGTGCTAGAGATAACCTAGCGGGAGGGTGGGCTTCAGATAAGCAGTATTTT. Translating gives CSARDNLAGGWASDKQYF.

The chain is built from TRBV20-1 and TRBJ2-1, with TRBD2 matching 7 bases. This CDR3 has 15 amino acids. The germline gives CDR1 DFQATT, CDR2 SNEGSKA (reference sequence). V was clipped by 8 bases and J by 1 base; unmatched bases: 11. The CDR3 loop is CSTTSGDTSYNEQFF. The DNA for the CDR3 is TGCAGTACTACAAGCGGGGATACATCCTACAATGAGCAGTTCTTC.

This clonotype was picked up many times. This sequence joins TRBV4-1 and TRBJ2-3, with D tentatively TRBD1 or TRBD2 (6 bases each). The CDR3 runs to 16 residues. V lost 4 bases and J lost 5, with 19 bases in between. In germline, CDR1 is MGHRA, CDR2 YSYEKL. CDR3 bases: TGCGCCAGCAGCCGCGGCCCGGGGGCCCCCAGAGATACGCAGTATTTT. Its protein is CASSRGPGAPRDTQYF.

There are many counts of this clonotype. In nucleotides, the CDR3 is TGCGCCAGCAGCCAAGAGGACAGATATAGCAATCAGCCCCAGCATTTT. Translating it yields CASSQEDRYSNQPQHF. This sequence joins TRBV4-1 and TRBJ1-5, with D possibly being TRBD1 (6 bases). V was clipped by 0 bases and J by 0 bases, with 9 bases between them. This CDR3 is built from 16 residues. From germline, CDR1 is MGHRA and CDR2 YSYEKL.